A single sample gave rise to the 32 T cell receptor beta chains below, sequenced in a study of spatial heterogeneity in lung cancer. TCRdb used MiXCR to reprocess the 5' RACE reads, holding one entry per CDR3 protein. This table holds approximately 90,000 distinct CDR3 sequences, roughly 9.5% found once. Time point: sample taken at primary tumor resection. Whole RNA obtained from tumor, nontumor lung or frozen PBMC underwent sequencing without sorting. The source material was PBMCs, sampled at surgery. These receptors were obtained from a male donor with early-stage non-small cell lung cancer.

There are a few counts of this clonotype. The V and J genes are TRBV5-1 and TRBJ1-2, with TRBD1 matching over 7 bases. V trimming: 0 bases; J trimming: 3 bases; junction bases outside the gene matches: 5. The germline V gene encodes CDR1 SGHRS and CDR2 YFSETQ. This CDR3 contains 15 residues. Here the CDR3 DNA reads TGCGCCAGCAGCTTGGGGACAGGCGGTTACTATGGCTACACCTTC. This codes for CASSLGTGGYYGYTF.

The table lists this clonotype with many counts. The CDR3 bases are TGCAGCGTAGCCGGGACTAGCGTTTCCTACAATGAGCAGTTCTTC. Its protein product is CSVAGTSVSYNEQFF. The V call is TRBV29-1, the J call TRBJ2-1; 10 positions match TRBD2. Trimming at V came to 6 bases and at J to 1 base, leaving 6 bases not matched to a gene. The CDR3 totals 15 residues. Germline V lookup: CDR1 SQVTM, CDR2 ANQGSEA.

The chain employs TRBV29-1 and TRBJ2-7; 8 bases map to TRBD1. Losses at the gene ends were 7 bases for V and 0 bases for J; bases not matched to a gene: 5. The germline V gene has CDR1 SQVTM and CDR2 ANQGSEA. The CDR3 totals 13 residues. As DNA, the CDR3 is TGCAGCGCCGGACAGGGCCTCTCCTACGAGCAGTACTTC. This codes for CSAGQGLSYEQYF.

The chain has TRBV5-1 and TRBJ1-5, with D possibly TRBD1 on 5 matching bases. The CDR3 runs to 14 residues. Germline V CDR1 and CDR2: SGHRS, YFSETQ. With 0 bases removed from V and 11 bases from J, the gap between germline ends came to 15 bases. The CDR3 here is CASSLDSSQGAQHF. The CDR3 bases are TGCGCCAGCAGCTTGGACAGCTCGCAGGGAGCCCAGCATTTT.

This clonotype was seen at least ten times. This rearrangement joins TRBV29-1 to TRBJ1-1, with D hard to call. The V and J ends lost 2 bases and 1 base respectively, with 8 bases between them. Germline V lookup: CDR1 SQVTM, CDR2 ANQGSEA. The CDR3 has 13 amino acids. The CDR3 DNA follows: TGCAGCGTTGAACAGGCCACGAACACTGAAGCTTTCTTT. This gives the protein CSVEQATNTEAFF.

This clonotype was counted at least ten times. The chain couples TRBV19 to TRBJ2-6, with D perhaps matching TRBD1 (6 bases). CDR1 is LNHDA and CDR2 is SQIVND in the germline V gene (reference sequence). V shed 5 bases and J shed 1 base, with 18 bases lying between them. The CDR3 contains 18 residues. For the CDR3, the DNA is TGTGCCAGTAGTCCCCGCCCCATTACAGGGTCTGGGGCCAACGTCCTGACTTTC. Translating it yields CASSPRPITGSGANVLTF.

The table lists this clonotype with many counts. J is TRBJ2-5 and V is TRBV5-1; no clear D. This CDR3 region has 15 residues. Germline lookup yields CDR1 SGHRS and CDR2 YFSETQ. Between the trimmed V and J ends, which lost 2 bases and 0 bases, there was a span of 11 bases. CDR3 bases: TGCGCCAGCAGCTTTGCCGCGAGAGACCAAGAGACCCAGTACTTC. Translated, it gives CASSFAARDQETQYF.

The CDR3 reads CASNGRGPNSGANVLTF. The DNA of the CDR3 is TGTGCCAGCAATGGGAGGGGGCCGAACTCTGGGGCCAACGTCCTGACTTTC. The chain is built from TRBV2 and TRBJ2-6; D is possibly TRBD1 or TRBD2 (7 bases each). The CDR3 has 17 amino acids. Trimming removed 7 bases at V and 0 bases at J, with 16 bases between. Germline values: CDR1 SNHLY, CDR2 FYNNEI. The variable domain in full, with the rest retrieved from reference TRBV2 and TRBJ2-6, is EPEVTQTPSHQVTQMGQEVILRCVPISNHLYFYWYRQILGQKVEFLVSFYNNEISEKSEIFDDQFSVERPDGSNFTLKIRSTKLEDSAMYFCASNGRGPNSGANVLTFGAGSRLTVL.

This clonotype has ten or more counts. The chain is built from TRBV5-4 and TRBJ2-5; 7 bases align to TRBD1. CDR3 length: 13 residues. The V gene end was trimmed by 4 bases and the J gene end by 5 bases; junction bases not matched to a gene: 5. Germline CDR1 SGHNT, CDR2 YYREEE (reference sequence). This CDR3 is CASSQDRDETQYF. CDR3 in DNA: TGTGCCAGCAGCCAAGACAGGGACGAGACCCAGTACTTC.

As DNA, the CDR3 is TGCAGTGCTAGAGCGCGGGACAGGGGCTACGAGCAGTACTTC. Translated: CSARARDRGYEQYF. The chain uses TRBV20-1 and TRBJ2-7, with 10 bases aligning to TRBD1. V shed 1 base, J shed 3 bases, and the junction held 3 bases outside the gene matches. CDR3 length equals 14 residues. Germline assignment: CDR1 DFQATT and CDR2 SNEGSKA (reference sequence).

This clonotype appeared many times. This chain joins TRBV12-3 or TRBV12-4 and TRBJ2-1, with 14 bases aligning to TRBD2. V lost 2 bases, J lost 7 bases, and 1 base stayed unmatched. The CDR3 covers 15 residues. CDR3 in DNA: TGTGCCAGCAGTTTATGGACTAGCGGGAGGAATGAGCAGTTCTTC. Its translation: CASSLWTSGRNEQFF.

The CDR3 coding sequence is TGTGCCACCAGTGATTCCGCTTGGGAGACCCAGTACTTC. It yields the protein CATSDSAWETQYF. The rearrangement uses TRBV24-1 and TRBJ2-5; D unclear. Trimming removed 2 bases from V and 5 bases from J, with 8 bases in between. CDR3 length: 13 residues. Germline V gene sequence: CDR1 KGHDR, CDR2 SFDVKD.

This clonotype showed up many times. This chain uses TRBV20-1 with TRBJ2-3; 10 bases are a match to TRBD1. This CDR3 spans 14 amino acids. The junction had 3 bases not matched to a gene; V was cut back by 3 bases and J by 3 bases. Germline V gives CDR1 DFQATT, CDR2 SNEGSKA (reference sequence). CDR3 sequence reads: CSASQDRGTDTQYF. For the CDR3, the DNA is TGCAGTGCTAGCCAGGACAGGGGGACAGATACGCAGTATTTT.

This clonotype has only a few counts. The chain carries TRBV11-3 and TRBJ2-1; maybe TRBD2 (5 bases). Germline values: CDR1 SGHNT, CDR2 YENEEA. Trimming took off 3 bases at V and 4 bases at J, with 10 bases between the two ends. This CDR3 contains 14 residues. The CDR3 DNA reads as TGTGCCAGCAGCTTGAGTAGCGAATACAATGAGCAGTTCTTC. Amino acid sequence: CASSLSSEYNEQFF.

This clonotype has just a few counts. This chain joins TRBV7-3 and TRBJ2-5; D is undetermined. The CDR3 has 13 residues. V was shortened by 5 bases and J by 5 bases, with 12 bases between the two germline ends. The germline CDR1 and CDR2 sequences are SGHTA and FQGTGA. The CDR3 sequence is CASSNGVAETQYF. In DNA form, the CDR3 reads TGTGCCAGCAGCAACGGAGTCGCCGAGACCCAGTACTTC.

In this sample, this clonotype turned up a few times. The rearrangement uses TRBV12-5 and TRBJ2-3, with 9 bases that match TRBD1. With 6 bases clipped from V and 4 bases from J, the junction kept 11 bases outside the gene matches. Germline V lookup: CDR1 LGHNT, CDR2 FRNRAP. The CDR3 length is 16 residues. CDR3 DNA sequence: TGTGCTAGTGGCCCCCCCGAGACAGGGGGTCCAGATACGCAGTATTTT. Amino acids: CASGPPETGGPDTQYF.

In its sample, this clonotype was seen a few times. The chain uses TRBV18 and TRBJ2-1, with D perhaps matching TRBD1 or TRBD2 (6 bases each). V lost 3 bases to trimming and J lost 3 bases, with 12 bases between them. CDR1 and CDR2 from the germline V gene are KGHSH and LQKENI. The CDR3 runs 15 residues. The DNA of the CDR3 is TGTGCCAGCTCACCCCCACAGGGACTCTACAATGAGCAGTTCTTC. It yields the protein CASSPPQGLYNEQFF.

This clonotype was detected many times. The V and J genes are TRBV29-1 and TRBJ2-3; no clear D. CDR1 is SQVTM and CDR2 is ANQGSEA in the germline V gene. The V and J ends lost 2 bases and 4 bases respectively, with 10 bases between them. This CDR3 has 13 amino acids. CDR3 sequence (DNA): TGCAGCGTTGAACAATCGGTTTCAGATACGCAGTATTTT. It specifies CSVEQSVSDTQYF.

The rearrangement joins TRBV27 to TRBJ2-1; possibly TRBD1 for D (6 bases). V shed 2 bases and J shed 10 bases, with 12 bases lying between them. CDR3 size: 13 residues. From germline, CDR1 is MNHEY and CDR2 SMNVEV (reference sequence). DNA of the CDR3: TGTGCCAGCAGTTTAAATGCCGGGACAGAGCAGTTCTTC. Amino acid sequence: CASSLNAGTEQFF.

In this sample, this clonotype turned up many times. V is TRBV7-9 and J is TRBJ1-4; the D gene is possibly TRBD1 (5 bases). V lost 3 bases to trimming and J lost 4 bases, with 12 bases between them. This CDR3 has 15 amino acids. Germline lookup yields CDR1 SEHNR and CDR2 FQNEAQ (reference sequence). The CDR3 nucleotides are TGTGCCAGCAGCTTTTGGGGCGACTTTAATGAAAAACTGTTTTTT. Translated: CASSFWGDFNEKLFF.

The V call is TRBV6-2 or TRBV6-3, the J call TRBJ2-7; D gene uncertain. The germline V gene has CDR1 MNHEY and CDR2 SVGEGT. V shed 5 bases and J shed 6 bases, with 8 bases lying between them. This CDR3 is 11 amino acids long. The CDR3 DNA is TGTGCCAGCAGTGACGGGCGCGAGCAGTACTTC. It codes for CASSDGREQYF.

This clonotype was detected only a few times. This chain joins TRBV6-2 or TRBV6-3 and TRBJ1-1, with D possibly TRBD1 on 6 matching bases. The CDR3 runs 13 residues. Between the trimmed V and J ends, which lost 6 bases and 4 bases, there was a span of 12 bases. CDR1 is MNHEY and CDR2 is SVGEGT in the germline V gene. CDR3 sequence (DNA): TGTGCCAGCAGACAGGGAACGGGCACTGAAGCTTTCTTT. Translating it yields CASRQGTGTEAFF.

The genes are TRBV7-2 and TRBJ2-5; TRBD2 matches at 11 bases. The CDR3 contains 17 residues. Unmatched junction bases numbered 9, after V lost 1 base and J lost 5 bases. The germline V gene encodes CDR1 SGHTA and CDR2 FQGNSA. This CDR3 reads CASSLVGSGGALETQYF. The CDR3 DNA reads TGTGCCAGCAGCTTAGTGGGTAGCGGGGGGGCTCTGGAGACCCAGTACTTC.

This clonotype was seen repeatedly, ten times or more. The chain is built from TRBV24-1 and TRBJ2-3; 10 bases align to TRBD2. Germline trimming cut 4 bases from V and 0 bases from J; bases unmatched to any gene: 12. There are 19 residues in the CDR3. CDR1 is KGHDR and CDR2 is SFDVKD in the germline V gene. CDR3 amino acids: CATSDPTPTSGPSTDTQYF. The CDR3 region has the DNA TGTGCCACCAGTGACCCCACCCCGACTAGCGGGCCTAGCACAGATACGCAGTATTTT.

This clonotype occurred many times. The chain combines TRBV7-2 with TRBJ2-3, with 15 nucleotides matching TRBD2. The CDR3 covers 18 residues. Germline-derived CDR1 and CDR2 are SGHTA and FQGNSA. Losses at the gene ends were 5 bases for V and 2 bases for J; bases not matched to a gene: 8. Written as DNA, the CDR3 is TGTGCCAGCAGCCCGTGGGGACTAGCGGGGGGACCCACAGATACGCAGTATTTT. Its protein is CASSPWGLAGGPTDTQYF.

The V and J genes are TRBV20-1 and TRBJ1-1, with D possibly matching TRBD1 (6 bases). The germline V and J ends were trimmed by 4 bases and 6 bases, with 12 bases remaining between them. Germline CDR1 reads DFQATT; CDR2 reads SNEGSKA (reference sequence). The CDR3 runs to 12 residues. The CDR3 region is CSATRGSAEAFF. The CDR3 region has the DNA TGCAGTGCTACCAGGGGTAGCGCTGAAGCTTTCTTT.

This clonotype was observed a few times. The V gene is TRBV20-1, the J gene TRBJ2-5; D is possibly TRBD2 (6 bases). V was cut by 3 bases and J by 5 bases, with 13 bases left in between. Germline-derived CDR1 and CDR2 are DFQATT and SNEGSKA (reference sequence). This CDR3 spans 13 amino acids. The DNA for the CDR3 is TGCAGTGCTAGCCTCGGGACTCTTGAGACCCAGTACTTC. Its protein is CSASLGTLETQYF.

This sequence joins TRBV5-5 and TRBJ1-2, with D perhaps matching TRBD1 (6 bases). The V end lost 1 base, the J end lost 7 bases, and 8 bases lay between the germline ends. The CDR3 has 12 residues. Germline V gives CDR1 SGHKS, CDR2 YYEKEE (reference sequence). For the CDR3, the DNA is TGTGCCAGCAGCTTGACAGGGCCTGGCTACACCTTC. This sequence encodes CASSLTGPGYTF.

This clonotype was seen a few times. In DNA, the CDR3 is TGTGCCAGCAGTTACGTTGGGGGTGACACTGAAGCTTTCTTT. It is translated as CASSYVGGDTEAFF. J is TRBJ1-1 and V is TRBV6-5; D is perhaps TRBD1 (5 bases). Germline CDR1 and CDR2: MNHEY and SVGAGI. The CDR3 consists of 14 residues. V was clipped by 2 bases and J by 3 bases, with 10 bases between them.

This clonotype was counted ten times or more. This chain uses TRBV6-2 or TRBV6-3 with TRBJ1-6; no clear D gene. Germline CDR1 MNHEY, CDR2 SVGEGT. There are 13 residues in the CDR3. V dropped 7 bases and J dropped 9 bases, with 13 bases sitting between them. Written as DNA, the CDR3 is TGTGCCAGCACCCCGAGGGTGGGTTCACCCCTCCACTTT. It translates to CASTPRVGSPLHF.

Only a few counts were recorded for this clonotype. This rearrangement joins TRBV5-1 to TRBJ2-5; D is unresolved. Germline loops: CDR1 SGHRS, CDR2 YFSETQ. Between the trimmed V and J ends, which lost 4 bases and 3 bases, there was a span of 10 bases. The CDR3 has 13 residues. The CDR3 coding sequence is TGCGCCAGCAGCGGGCAGCCCGAAGAGACCCAGTACTTC. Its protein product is CASSGQPEETQYF.

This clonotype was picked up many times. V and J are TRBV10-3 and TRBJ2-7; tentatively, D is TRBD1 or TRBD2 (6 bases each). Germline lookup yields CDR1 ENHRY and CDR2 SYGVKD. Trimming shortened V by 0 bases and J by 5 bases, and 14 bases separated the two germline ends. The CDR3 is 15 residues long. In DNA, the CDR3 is TGTGCCATCAGTGAGTCAGCGGTGAGGGGGGACGAGCAGTACTTC. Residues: CAISESAVRGDEQYF.